Below are 25 T cell receptor beta chains sequenced from a single sample in a study of blood T cell repertoires in COVID-19. The method was immunoSEQ multiplex PCR; TCRdb's version includes in-frame clones alone and lacks a portion of them. The data show 150,000 to 200,000 clones, approximately 83% seen once. Sequences were obtained from peripheral blood. The receptors stem from a human donor with active or convalescent COVID-19. The donor label of this sample is uncertain.

J is TRBJ1-1 and V is TRBV9; the D is unclear. There are 19 residues in the CDR3. Germline V CDR1 and CDR2: SGDLS, YYNGEE. Trimming pared 1 base from V and 0 bases from J, leaving 22 bases between. The CDR3 spells CASSVYYSPQPSMNTEAFF. The CDR3 coding sequence is TGTGCCAGCAGCGTATATTACAGTCCCCAACCCTCGATGAACACTGAAGCTTTCTTT.

The V and J genes are TRBV2 and TRBJ2-1; D possibly corresponds to TRBD2 (7 bases). This CDR3 contains 14 residues. In germline, CDR1 is SNHLY, CDR2 FYNNEI. V was cut by 7 bases and J by 3 bases, with 13 bases left in between. The CDR3 DNA sequence: TGTGCCAGCAAGGGGGGGGGCTTCTACAATGAGCAGTTCTTC. Its protein product is CASKGGGFYNEQFF.

The chain carries TRBV11-3 and TRBJ2-1, with 14 bases lining up with TRBD2. The CDR3 loop spans 20 amino acids. J lost 1 base, V lost 3 bases, and 11 bases had no gene match. CDR1 is SGHNT, CDR2 YENEEA, per germline. The CDR3 DNA reads as TGTGCCAGCAGCTTCATGGGACTAGCGGGAGTAGGGAGTTCCTACAATGAGCAGTTCTTC. Translated: CASSFMGLAGVGSSYNEQFF.

V usage is TRBV3-1 (or the pseudogene TRBV3-2) and J usage is TRBJ2-3, with D uncertain. Trimming removed 2 bases from V and 4 bases from J, with 10 bases in between. This CDR3 has 14 residues. From germline, CDR1 is LGHDT and CDR2 YNNKEL (reference sequence). CDR3 in amino acids: CASSQLKRADTQYF. The DNA for the CDR3 is TGTGCCAGCAGCCAACTGAAGCGCGCAGATACGCAGTATTTT.

The V call is TRBV6-5, the J call TRBJ1-2; 8 bases are a match to TRBD1. Per germline, CDR1 MNHEY and CDR2 SVGAGI. The CDR3 contains 14 residues. The V and J ends lost 8 bases and 4 bases, in that order; junction bases with no gene match: 9. CDR3 loop: CASADRETLYGYTF. As DNA, the CDR3 is TGTGCCAGCGCGGACAGGGAAACCCTCTATGGCTACACCTTC.

This chain connects TRBV4-3 to TRBJ2-1; 9 bases are shared with TRBD2. The V gene's germline CDR1 is LGHNA and CDR2 YSLEER. Trimming took 0 bases from V and 9 from J; bases not matched to a gene: 12. The CDR3 spans 17 residues. CDR3 sequence reads: CASSQEVLRGGQSEQFF. Here the CDR3 DNA reads TGCGCCAGCAGCCAAGAGGTCTTGCGGGGGGGCCAAAGTGAGCAGTTCTTC.

The chain has TRBV28 and TRBJ1-4; D may be TRBD1 (5 bases). The V end lost 8 bases, the J end lost 0 bases, and 10 bases lay between the germline ends. The CDR3 is made up of 14 amino acids. CDR1 is MDHEN, CDR2 SYDVKM, per germline. The CDR3 coding sequence is TGTGCCAGCCGGCAGGGTGCAACTAATGAAAAACTGTTTTTT. Amino acids: CASRQGATNEKLFF.

The V call is TRBV6-5, the J call TRBJ2-5; a weak D match, TRBD1 (5 bases). The ends were cut back, 4 bases at V and 2 bases at J, with 17 bases in the middle. The CDR3 contains 16 residues. Germline lookup yields CDR1 MNHEY and CDR2 SVGAGI. In DNA form, the CDR3 reads TGTGCCAGCAGTTTTACCCGGCTAAAGGGGCAAGAGACCCAGTACTTC. Translated: CASSFTRLKGQETQYF.

As to this clone: A read error may produce the germline difference seen at one junction end. The V gene is TRBV7-7, the J gene TRBJ2-5; no reliable D call. Germline lookup yields CDR1 SSHAT and CDR2 FNYEAQ (reference sequence). This CDR3 is built from 13 residues. This CDR3 reads CASSLGMSETQYF. The CDR3, as DNA: TGTGCTAGCAGCCTGGGCATGTCTGAGACCCAGTACTTC.

V usage is TRBV7-2 and J usage is TRBJ2-3; TRBD2 is a possible D gene (6 bases). Looked up from germline, CDR1 is SGHTA and CDR2 is FQGNSA. V dropped 2 bases and J dropped 2 bases, with 11 bases sitting between them. This CDR3 spans 15 amino acids. CDR3 sequence: CASSLIIADTDTQYF. CDR3 bases: TGTGCCAGCAGCTTAATAATAGCGGACACAGATACGCAGTATTTT.

V usage is TRBV19 and J usage is TRBJ2-7; 9 nucleotides match TRBD2. CDR3 size: 19 residues. CDR1 is LNHDA and CDR2 is SQIVND in the germline V gene (reference sequence). The ends lost 1 base at V and 2 bases at J; junction bases unmatched: 15. Here the CDR3 reads CASSIGGAGGRAYAYEQYF. In nucleotides, the CDR3 is TGTGCCAGTAGTATAGGCGGGGCTGGCGGGAGGGCCTATGCCTACGAGCAGTACTTC.

The DNA for the CDR3 is TGTGCCAGCAGCCGAGACAATTACAATGAGCAGTTCTTC. Encoded protein: CASSRDNYNEQFF. The rearrangement links TRBV4-2 to TRBJ2-1; no definite D call. Germline CDR1 and CDR2: LGHNA and YNFKEQ. This CDR3 is 13 amino acids long. Deletions cut 4 bases from V and 4 bases from J, with 8 bases between.

The V call is TRBV27, the J call TRBJ2-3; D may be TRBD2 (6 bases). V was pared by 7 bases and J by 3 bases, with 14 bases between. The CDR3 runs to 14 residues. Looked up from germline, CDR1 is MNHEY and CDR2 is SMNVEV (reference sequence). The CDR3 DNA is TGTGCCAGCAAAGACTCTCTAGCGACAGATACGCAGTATTTT. Residues: CASKDSLATDTQYF.

The chain joins TRBV3-1 (or the pseudogene TRBV3-2) to TRBJ1-2; D might be TRBD1 (6 bases). V lost 5 bases, J lost 4 bases, and 11 bases lay in between. This CDR3 contains 13 residues. Per the germline V gene, CDR1 is LGHDT and CDR2 is YNNKEL (reference sequence). The CDR3 DNA reads as TGTGCCAGCAGCGAGGACAGATTCTATGGCTACACCTTC. This translates into CASSEDRFYGYTF.

J is TRBJ2-5 and V is TRBV5-1; D may be TRBD2 (5 bases). V dropped 0 bases and J dropped 2 bases, with 11 bases sitting between them. The length of the CDR3 is 15 residues. Germline V lookup: CDR1 SGHRS, CDR2 YFSETQ. This CDR3 reads CASSLERTVQETQYF. The DNA for the CDR3 is TGCGCCAGCAGCTTGGAAAGGACTGTACAAGAGACCCAGTACTTC.

The chain combines TRBV10-3 with TRBJ1-1; tentatively, D is TRBD1 (6 bases). Germline CDR1 and CDR2: ENHRY and SYGVKD. The CDR3 extends over 13 amino acids. V was pared by 10 bases and J by 0 bases, with 12 bases between. CDR3 loop: CATGDTLNTEAFF. CDR3 DNA: TGTGCCACCGGGGACACATTGAACACTGAAGCTTTCTTT.

The J gene is TRBJ2-7, the V gene TRBV9; 12 positions match TRBD2. The CDR3 consists of 14 residues. CDR1 and CDR2 from the germline V gene are SGDLS and YYNGEE. V shed 0 bases and J 10 bases; nucleotides not matched to a gene: 5. The CDR3, as DNA: TGTGCCAGCAGCGTAGGACTAGCGGGAGAATACCAGTACTTC. Translating gives CASSVGLAGEYQYF.

The gene calls are TRBV5-1 and TRBJ2-1; TRBD2 aligns across 16 bases. This CDR3 has 16 residues. In germline, CDR1 is SGHRS, CDR2 YFSETQ. Germline trimming cut 4 bases from V and 4 bases from J; bases unmatched to any gene: 2. CDR3 region: CASSPGLAGGYNEQFF. CDR3 coding DNA: TGCGCCAGCAGCCCGGGACTAGCGGGGGGGTACAATGAGCAGTTCTTC.

The V gene is TRBV15, the J gene TRBJ2-4; 11 bases match TRBD2. Germline values: CDR1 LNHNV, CDR2 YYDKDF (reference sequence). The CDR3 contains 19 residues. Trimming cost V 2 bases and J 4 bases; bases outside gene matches: 13. CDR3 nucleotide sequence: TGTGCCACCAGCAGATGGGTTAGCGGGGGGGATCGATGGAAAAACATTCAGTACTTC. Translating gives CATSRWVSGGDRWKNIQYF.

The chain recombines TRBV3-1 (or the pseudogene TRBV3-2) with TRBJ2-7; 16 bases agree with TRBD2. Germline CDR1 and CDR2: LGHDT and YNNKEL (reference sequence). Trimming removed 4 bases from V and 7 bases from J; junction bases left unmatched: 7. This CDR3 contains 16 residues. CDR3 sequence reads: CASSRTGLAGGGEQYF. Written as DNA, the CDR3 is TGTGCCAGCAGCCGAACGGGACTAGCGGGAGGGGGGGAGCAGTACTTC.

The V call is TRBV5-4, the J call TRBJ2-3; D perhaps matches TRBD2 (5 bases). V shed 5 bases and J shed 0 bases, with 19 bases lying between them. CDR3 size: 17 residues. Germline V gives CDR1 SGHNT, CDR2 YYREEE (reference sequence). In nucleotides, the CDR3 is TGTGCCAGCAGTTTCGGGGTTGGGCGCCCAAGCACAGATACGCAGTATTTT. Residues: CASSFGVGRPSTDTQYF.

The J gene is TRBJ1-2, the V gene TRBV27, with D possibly TRBD1 on 5 matching bases. Germline V gene sequence: CDR1 MNHEY, CDR2 SMNVEV (reference sequence). The CDR3 runs 14 residues. V lost 8 bases to trimming and J lost 7 bases, with 20 bases between them. The CDR3 region has the DNA TGTGCCAGCTGCCCATATATCGGGGGAACTGGCTACACCTTC. Protein: CASCPYIGGTGYTF.

This chain links TRBV5-6 with TRBJ2-7, with D hard to call. In germline, CDR1 is SGHDT, CDR2 YYEEEE. Trimming took off 3 bases at V and 6 bases at J, with 7 bases between the two ends. The CDR3 is made up of 11 amino acids. The chain's CDR3 is CASSSHFEQYF. For the CDR3, the DNA is TGTGCCAGCAGCTCCCATTTCGAGCAGTACTTC.

The rearrangement links TRBV11-1 to TRBJ2-3; the match to TRBD2 covers 10 bases. This CDR3 has 16 residues. CDR1 is SGHAT, CDR2 FQDESV, per germline (reference sequence). V dropped 1 base and J dropped 6; count of bases not matched to a gene: 7. The DNA for the CDR3 is TGTGCCAGCAGCTTAGTCCTAGCGGGAGCCCCGGATACGCAGTATTTT. Its protein product is CASSLVLAGAPDTQYF.

The V and J genes are TRBV12-3 or TRBV12-4 and TRBJ2-2, with D possibly matching TRBD1 (5 bases). CDR3 size: 13 residues. Trimming left V 6 bases short and J 4 bases short, with 9 bases between. This chain's CDR3 is CASSLDTTGELFF. As DNA, the CDR3 is TGTGCCAGCAGCCTGGACACCACCGGGGAGCTGTTTTTT.